This record covers a single T cell receptor beta chain. Its target is not known. The data belong to a study of cytomegalovirus exposure and HLA in healthy donors. This PCR relied on a set of 60 Vbeta primers and 13 Jbeta primers. Original methodology: The authors later counted 65 million to 80 million unique TCR beta chains, 9.5 million to 11 million of them shared. Here immunoSEQ multiplex PCR was the method, and the copy in TCRdb shows in-frame clones only, minus some. V and J calls plus clone size are reproduced from that table; the DNA served to infer D and trimming. Found here are tens of thousands of clones; the top ten clones hold 15% to 19%. V dropped 5 bases and J dropped 6; count of bases not matched to a gene: 5. From germline, CDR1 is SGHTA and CDR2 FQGNSA. CDR3 length: 13 amino acids. Findings and caveats of the study: The productive fraction for most TCR beta V segments was about 87% or about 30% in an earlier analysis. In a later analysis, a genetic analysis reported fewer productive-TCR N-insertions in an Asian-associated ancestry cluster than the cohort average.

The clonotype comes from a man in his fifties or sixties in good health and CMV-seropositive. Sequencing was performed on PBMCs. The V call is TRBV7-2, the J call TRBJ2-3; 7 positions match TRBD2. The CDR3 loop reads CASSPGEGDTQYF. Here the CDR3 DNA reads TGTGCCAGCAGCCCCGGGGAGGGGGATACGCAGTATTTT.